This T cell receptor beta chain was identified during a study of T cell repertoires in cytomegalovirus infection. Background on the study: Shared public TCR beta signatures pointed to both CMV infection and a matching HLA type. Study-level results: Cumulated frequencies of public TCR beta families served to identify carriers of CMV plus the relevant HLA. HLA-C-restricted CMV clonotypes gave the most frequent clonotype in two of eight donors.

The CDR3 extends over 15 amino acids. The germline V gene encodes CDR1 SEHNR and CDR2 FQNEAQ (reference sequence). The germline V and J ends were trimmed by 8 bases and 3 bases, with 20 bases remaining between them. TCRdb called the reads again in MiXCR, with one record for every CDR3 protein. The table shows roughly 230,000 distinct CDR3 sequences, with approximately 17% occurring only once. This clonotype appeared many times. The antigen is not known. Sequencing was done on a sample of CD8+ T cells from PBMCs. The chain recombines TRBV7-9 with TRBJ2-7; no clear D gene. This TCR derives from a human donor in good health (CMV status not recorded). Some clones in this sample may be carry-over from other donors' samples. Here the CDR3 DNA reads TGTGCCAGCCCGATGTGCCAGTTACCGAACTACGAGCAGTACTTC. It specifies CASPMCQLPNYEQYF.